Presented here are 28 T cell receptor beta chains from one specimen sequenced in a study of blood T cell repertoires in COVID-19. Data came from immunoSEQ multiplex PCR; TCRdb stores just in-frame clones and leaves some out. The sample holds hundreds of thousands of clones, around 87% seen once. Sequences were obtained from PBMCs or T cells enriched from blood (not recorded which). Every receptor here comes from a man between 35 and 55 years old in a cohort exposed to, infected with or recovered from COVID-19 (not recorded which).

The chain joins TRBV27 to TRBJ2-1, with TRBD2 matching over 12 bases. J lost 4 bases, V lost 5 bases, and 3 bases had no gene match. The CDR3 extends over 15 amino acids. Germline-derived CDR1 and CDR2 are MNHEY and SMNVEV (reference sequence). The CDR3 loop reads CASSRLAGEYNEQFF. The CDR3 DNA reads TGTGCCAGCAGTCGACTAGCGGGAGAGTACAATGAGCAGTTCTTC.

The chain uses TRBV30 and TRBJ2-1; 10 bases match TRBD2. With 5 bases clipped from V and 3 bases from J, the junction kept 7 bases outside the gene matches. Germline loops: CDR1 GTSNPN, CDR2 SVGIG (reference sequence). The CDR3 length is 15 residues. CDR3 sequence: CAWEALAGVYNEQFF. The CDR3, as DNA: TGTGCCTGGGAAGCCCTAGCGGGAGTCTACAATGAGCAGTTCTTC.

CDR3 sequence: CASSQEGGNYNEQFF. The CDR3 DNA follows: TGTGCCAGCAGCCAAGAAGGGGGAAACTACAATGAGCAGTTCTTC. The V call is TRBV3-1 (or the pseudogene TRBV3-2), the J call TRBJ2-1; weak D call: TRBD1 (6 bases). Germline assignment: CDR1 LGHDT and CDR2 YNNKEL (reference sequence). The V end was cut by 0 bases, the J end by 3 bases, with 9 bases between. The CDR3 is 15 amino acids.

CDR3 region: CASSHLASGTYNEQFF. The CDR3 nucleotides are TGTGCCAGCAGCCATTTGGCTAGCGGGACCTACAATGAGCAGTTCTTC. V gene TRBV3-1 (or the pseudogene TRBV3-2) combines with J gene TRBJ2-1, with 9 bases identical to TRBD2. The CDR3 runs to 16 residues. Germline loops: CDR1 LGHDT, CDR2 YNNKEL (reference sequence). Trimming took 3 bases from V and 2 from J; bases not matched to a gene: 5.

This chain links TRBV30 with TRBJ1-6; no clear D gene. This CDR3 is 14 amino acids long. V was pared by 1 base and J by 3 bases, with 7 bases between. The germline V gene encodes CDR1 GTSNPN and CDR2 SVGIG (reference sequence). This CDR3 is CAWSGADYNSPLHF. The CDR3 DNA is TGTGCCTGGAGTGGGGCAGACTATAATTCACCCCTCCACTTT.

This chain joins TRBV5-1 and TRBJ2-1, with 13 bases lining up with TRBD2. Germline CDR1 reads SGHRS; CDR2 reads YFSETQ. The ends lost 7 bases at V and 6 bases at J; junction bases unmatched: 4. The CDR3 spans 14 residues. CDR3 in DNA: TGCGCCAGCGGTGGGACTAGCGGGACCAATGAGCAGTTCTTC. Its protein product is CASGGTSGTNEQFF.

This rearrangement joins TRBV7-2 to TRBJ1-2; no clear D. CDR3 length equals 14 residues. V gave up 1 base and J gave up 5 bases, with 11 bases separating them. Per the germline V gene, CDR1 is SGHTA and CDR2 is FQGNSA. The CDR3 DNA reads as TGTGCCAGCAGCTTAGGCTTCCTCGGGTATGGCTACACCTTC. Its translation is CASSLGFLGYGYTF.

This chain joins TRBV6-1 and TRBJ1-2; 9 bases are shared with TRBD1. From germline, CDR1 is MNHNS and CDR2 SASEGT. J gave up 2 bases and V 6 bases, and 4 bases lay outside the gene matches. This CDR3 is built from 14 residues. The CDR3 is CASSSGTGNYGYTF. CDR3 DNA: TGTGCCAGCAGCTCCGGGACAGGGAACTATGGCTACACCTTC.

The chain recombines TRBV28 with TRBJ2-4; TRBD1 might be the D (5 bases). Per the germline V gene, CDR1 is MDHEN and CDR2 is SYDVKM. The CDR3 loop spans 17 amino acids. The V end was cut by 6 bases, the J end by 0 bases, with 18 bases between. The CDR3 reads CASRKDSLSLAKNIQYF. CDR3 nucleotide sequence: TGTGCCAGCAGAAAAGACAGTTTGTCACTAGCCAAAAACATTCAGTACTTC.

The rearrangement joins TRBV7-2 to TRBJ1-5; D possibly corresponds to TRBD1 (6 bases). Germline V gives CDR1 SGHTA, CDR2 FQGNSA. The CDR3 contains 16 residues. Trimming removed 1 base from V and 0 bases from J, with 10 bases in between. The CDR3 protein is CASSLVRGFSNQPQHF. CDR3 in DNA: TGTGCCAGCAGCTTAGTCAGGGGTTTTAGCAATCAGCCCCAGCATTTT.

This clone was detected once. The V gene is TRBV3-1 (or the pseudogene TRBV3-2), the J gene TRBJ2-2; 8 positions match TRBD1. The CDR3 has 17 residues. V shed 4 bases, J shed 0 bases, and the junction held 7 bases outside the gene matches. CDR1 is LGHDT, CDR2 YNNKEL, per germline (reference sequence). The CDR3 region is CASSPYDRGANTGELFF. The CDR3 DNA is TGTGCCAGCAGCCCTTATGACAGGGGCGCGAACACCGGGGAGCTGTTTTTT.

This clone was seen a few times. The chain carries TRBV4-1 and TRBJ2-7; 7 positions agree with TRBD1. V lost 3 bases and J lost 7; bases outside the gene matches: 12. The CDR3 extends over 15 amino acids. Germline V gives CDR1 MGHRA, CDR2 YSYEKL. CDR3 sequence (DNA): TGCGCCAGCAGCCAGGGGGACAGAACGGGGAGTGAGCAGTACTTC. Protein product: CASSQGDRTGSEQYF.

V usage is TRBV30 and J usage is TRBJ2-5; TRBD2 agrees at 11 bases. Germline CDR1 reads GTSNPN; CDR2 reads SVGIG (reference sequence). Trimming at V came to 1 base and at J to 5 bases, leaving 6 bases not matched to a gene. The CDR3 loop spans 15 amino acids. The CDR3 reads CAWSGVAGGPETQYF. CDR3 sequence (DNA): TGTGCCTGGAGTGGAGTAGCGGGAGGGCCGGAGACCCAGTACTTC.

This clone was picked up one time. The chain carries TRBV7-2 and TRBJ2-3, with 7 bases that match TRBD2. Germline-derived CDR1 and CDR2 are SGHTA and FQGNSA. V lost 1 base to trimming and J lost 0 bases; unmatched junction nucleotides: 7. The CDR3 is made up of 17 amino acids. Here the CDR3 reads CASSLVGSGASTDTQYF. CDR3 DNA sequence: TGTGCCAGCAGCTTAGTTGGGAGCGGGGCTAGCACAGATACGCAGTATTTT.

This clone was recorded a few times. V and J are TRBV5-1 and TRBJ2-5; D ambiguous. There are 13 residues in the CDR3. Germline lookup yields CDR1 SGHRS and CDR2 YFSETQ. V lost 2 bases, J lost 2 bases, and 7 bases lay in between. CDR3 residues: CASSFPEQETQYF. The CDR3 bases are TGCGCCAGCAGCTTCCCAGAACAAGAGACCCAGTACTTC.

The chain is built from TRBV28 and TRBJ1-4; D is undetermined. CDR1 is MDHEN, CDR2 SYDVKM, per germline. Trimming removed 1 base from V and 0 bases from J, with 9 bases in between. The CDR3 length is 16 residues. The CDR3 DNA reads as TGTGCCAGCAGTTTATCTTGGGCAGCAACTAATGAAAAACTGTTTTTT. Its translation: CASSLSWAATNEKLFF.

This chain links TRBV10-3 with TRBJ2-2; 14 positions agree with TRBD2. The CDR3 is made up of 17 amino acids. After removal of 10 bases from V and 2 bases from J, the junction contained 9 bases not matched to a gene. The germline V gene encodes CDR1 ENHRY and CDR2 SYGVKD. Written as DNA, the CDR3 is TGTGCCACCGCGGGACTAGCGGGAGTTTCTAACACCGGGGAGCTGTTTTTT. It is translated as CATAGLAGVSNTGELFF.

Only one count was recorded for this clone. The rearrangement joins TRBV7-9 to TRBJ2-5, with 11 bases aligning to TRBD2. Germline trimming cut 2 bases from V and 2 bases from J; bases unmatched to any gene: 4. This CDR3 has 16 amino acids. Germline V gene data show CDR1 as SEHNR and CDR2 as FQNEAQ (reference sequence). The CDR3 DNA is TGTGCCAGCAGCTTAAAGGCTAGCGGGAGGCAAGAGACCCAGTACTTC. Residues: CASSLKASGRQETQYF.

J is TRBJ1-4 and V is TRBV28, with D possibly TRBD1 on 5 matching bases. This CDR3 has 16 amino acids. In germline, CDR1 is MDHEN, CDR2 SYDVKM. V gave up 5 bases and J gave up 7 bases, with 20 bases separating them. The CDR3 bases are TGTGCCAGCAGTGTGGGGGGAATGGCAGGCGGTGAAAAACTGTTTTTT. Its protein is CASSVGGMAGGEKLFF.

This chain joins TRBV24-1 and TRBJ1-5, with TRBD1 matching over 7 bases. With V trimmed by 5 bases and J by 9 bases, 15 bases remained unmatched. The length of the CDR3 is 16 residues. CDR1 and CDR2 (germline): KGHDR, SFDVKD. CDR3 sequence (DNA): TGTGCCACCAGTGGACCCGTTAGGGGTGCAGGGGGGCCCCAGCATTTT. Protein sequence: CATSGPVRGAGGPQHF.

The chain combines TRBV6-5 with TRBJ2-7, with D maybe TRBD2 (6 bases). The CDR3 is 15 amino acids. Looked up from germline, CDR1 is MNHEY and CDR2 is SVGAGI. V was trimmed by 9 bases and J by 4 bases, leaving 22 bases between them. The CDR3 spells CASLPGLTRLYEQYF. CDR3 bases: TGTGCCAGTCTACCGGGACTCACGAGACTATACGAGCAGTACTTC.

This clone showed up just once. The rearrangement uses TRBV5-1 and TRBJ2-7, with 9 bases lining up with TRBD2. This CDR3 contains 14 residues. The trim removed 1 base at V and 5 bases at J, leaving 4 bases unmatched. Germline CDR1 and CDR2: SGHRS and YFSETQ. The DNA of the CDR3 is TGCGCCAGCAGCTTGAAAGCGGGAGGTAACGAGCAGTACTTC. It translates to CASSLKAGGNEQYF.

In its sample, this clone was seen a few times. The CDR3 is CASSTRDRGTEAFF. The CDR3 region has the DNA TGCGCCAGCAGCACCCGGGACAGGGGCACTGAAGCTTTCTTT. The V and J genes are TRBV5-1 and TRBJ1-1; 10 bases line up with TRBD1. CDR3 size: 14 residues. The V gene end was trimmed by 4 bases and the J gene end by 4 bases; junction bases not matched to a gene: 4. Germline assignment: CDR1 SGHRS and CDR2 YFSETQ.

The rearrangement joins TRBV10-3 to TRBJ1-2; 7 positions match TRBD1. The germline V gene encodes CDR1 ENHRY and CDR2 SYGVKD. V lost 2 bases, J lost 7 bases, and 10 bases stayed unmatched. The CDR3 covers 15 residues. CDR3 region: CAISEGRDSAGGYTF. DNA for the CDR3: TGTGCCATCAGTGAGGGCAGGGACAGTGCTGGTGGCTACACCTTC.

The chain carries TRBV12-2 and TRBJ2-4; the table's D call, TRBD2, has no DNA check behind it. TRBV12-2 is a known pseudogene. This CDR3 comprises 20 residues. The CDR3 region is CASRLARTSGLTLAKNIQYF. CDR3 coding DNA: TGTGCAAGTCGCTTAGCGCGGACTAGCGGGCTCACCCTAGCCAAAAACATTCAGTACTTC.

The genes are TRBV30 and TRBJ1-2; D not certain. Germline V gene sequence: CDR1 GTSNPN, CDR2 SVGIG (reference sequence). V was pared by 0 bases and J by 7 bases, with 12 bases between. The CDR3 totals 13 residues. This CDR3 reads CAWSVLRNSGYTF. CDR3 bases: TGTGCCTGGAGTGTTCTCCGGAACAGTGGCTACACCTTC.

The CDR3 region has the DNA TGTGCCAGCTCACCACCGGCAGGGGTGAACACTGAAGCTTTCTTT. Translation: CASSPPAGVNTEAFF. The chain recombines TRBV18 with TRBJ1-1, with a weak D call TRBD1 (6 bases). With 0 bases removed from V and 0 bases from J, the gap between germline ends came to 8 bases. The CDR3 is 15 amino acids. CDR1 and CDR2 from the germline V gene are KGHSH and LQKENI.

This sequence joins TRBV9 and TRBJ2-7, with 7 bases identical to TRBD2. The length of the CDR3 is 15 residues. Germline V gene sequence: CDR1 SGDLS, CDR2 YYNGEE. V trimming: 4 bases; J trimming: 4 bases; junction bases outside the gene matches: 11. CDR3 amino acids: CASSPRPSGLYEQYF. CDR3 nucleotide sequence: TGTGCCAGCAGCCCCCGTCCTAGCGGACTTTACGAGCAGTACTTC.